The clone carrying this TCR beta chain occurred once. Its antigen is unknown. This record comes from a study of T cell responses to AZD1222 COVID-19 vaccine. The study's findings and limits: Reports say nearly half of spike-specific TCRs go after unmutated variant regions. Baseline seropositives among AZD1222 recipients totaled only 5 to 7. Clonal diversity may have been underestimated in mostly white British donors.

Some clones are missing from TCRdb's copy, which holds only in-frame ones; the method was immunoSEQ multiplex PCR. This sample yields about 81,000 clones, of which approximately 90% are seen a single time; roughly 5.9% belongs to the top ten. Second doses at about 4 or about 12 weeks were pooled. Trimming pared 3 bases from V and 1 base from J, leaving 6 bases between. Germline V gene sequence: CDR1 SEHNR, CDR2 FQNEAQ (reference sequence). The CDR3 is made up of 13 amino acids. The chain uses TRBV7-9 and TRBJ1-1; D gene ambiguous. The TCR sequence derives from an adult who received the AZD1222 COVID-19 vaccine. The sequenced sample was peripheral blood, obtained 28 days after the second AZD1222 dose. The CDR3 DNA follows: TGTGCCAGCAGCTTGGTTAAGAACACTGAAGCTTTCTTT. Protein: CASSLVKNTEAFF.